Following are 16 T cell receptor beta chains from one sample sequenced in a study of blood T cell repertoires in COVID-19. TCRdb keeps only in-frame clones here, not all; method: immunoSEQ multiplex PCR. The sample consists of 88,000 or so clones, 86% of them appearing once. Sequencing was carried out using peripheral blood. The receptors here all came from a man in his 60s with acute or convalescent COVID-19.

The chain couples TRBV7-9 to TRBJ1-1; D is unresolved. With 2 bases removed from V and 0 bases from J, the gap between germline ends came to 7 bases. From germline, CDR1 is SEHNR and CDR2 FQNEAQ (reference sequence). The CDR3 has 14 residues. The CDR3 loop is CASSLSSLNTEAFF. For the CDR3, the DNA is TGTGCCAGCAGCTTATCTTCTCTGAACACTGAAGCTTTCTTT.

The CDR3 region is CASSSRDTQYF. CDR3 DNA: TGTGCCAGCAGTTCTCGGGATACGCAGTATTTT. The rearrangement joins TRBV12-3 or TRBV12-4 to TRBJ2-3; D call uncertain. The CDR3 runs to 11 residues. Trimming stripped 4 bases from V and 6 bases from J, with 5 bases between.

The gene calls are TRBV5-1 and TRBJ1-1; a possible D gene is TRBD1 (6 bases). The CDR3 consists of 15 residues. The germline gives CDR1 SGHRS, CDR2 YFSETQ. V was cut by 4 bases and J by 0 bases, with 13 bases left in between. The DNA for the CDR3 is TGCGCCAGCAGCACGGACAGACCGATGAACACTGAAGCTTTCTTT. Protein: CASSTDRPMNTEAFF.

This clone was observed a handful of times. This chain connects TRBV11-3 to TRBJ2-7; 9 nucleotides line up with TRBD1. Germline lookup yields CDR1 SGHNT and CDR2 YENEEA. The CDR3 is 16 amino acids. Trimming cost V 1 base and J 3 bases; bases outside gene matches: 7. Here the CDR3 DNA reads TGTGCCAGCAGCTTAGGAGGGGGACAGGGTAACTACGAGCAGTACTTC. As protein: CASSLGGGQGNYEQYF.

This chain uses TRBV27 with TRBJ2-1, with D perhaps matching TRBD2 (6 bases). From germline, CDR1 is MNHEY and CDR2 SMNVEV (reference sequence). The CDR3 length is 14 residues. V dropped 9 bases and J dropped 5 bases, with 17 bases sitting between them. The CDR3 spells CASRRGGVNNEQFF. DNA of the CDR3: TGTGCCAGTCGGAGGGGCGGCGTAAACAATGAGCAGTTCTTC.

The count of this clone is one. V is TRBV19 and J is TRBJ1-1; tentative D call: TRBD1 (5 bases). The CDR3 runs to 15 residues. CDR1 is LNHDA and CDR2 is SQIVND in the germline V gene (reference sequence). The V and J ends lost 3 bases and 0 bases respectively, with 11 bases between them. CDR3 loop: CASSMAPGMNTEAFF. The CDR3 DNA reads as TGTGCCAGTAGTATGGCGCCAGGGATGAACACTGAAGCTTTCTTT.

This chain joins TRBV14 and TRBJ2-3, with D tentatively TRBD1 (6 bases). Trimming removed 4 bases from V and 1 base from J, with 15 bases in between. The CDR3 has 16 amino acids. Germline assignment: CDR1 SGHDN and CDR2 FVKESK. The CDR3 DNA follows: TGTGCCAGCAGCCCACGAGGGGGTACACGCACAGATACGCAGTATTTT. Amino acids: CASSPRGGTRTDTQYF.

The chain has TRBV11-3 and TRBJ1-1, with TRBD1 identical over 8 bases. V lost 1 base and J lost 8; bases outside the gene matches: 0. Germline V gives CDR1 SGHNT, CDR2 YENEEA. The CDR3 length is 12 residues. This chain's CDR3 is CASSLGQGEAFF. The DNA of the CDR3 is TGTGCCAGCAGCTTAGGACAGGGGGAAGCTTTCTTT. The entire variable domain, with the rest obtained from reference TRBV11-3 and TRBJ1-1, is as follows: EAGVVQSPRYKIIEKKQPVAFWCNPISGHNTLYWYLQNLGQGPELLIRYENEEAVDDSQLPKDRFSAERLKGVDSTLKIQPAELGDSAVYLCASSLGQGEAFFGQGTRLTVV.

In its sample, this clone was seen a few times. The chain joins TRBV20-1 to TRBJ2-7; 7 bases match TRBD2. The CDR3 runs 13 residues. Trimming took 3 bases from V and 3 from J; bases not matched to a gene: 5. The germline V gene has CDR1 DFQATT and CDR2 SNEGSKA (reference sequence). CDR3 amino acids: CSASPVAGYEQYF. The CDR3 DNA sequence: TGCAGTGCTAGTCCTGTAGCGGGCTACGAGCAGTACTTC.

The chain links TRBV29-1 to TRBJ2-7; maybe TRBD1 (6 bases). CDR1 SQVTM and CDR2 ANQGSEA come from the germline V gene. This CDR3 is 13 amino acids long. Trimming removed 7 bases from V and 5 bases from J, with 18 bases in between. CDR3 bases: TGCAGCGCGACTCTTTTACAGGGCCACGAGCAGTACTTC. The encoded protein is CSATLLQGHEQYF.

V gene TRBV5-1 combines with J gene TRBJ2-2; TRBD1 agrees at 8 bases. Germline CDR1 SGHRS, CDR2 YFSETQ. The length of the CDR3 is 15 residues. The ends lost 3 bases at V and 2 bases at J; junction bases unmatched: 3. The CDR3 reads CASSSDRVNTGELFF. The CDR3 DNA is TGCGCCAGCAGCTCGGACAGGGTTAACACCGGGGAGCTGTTTTTT.

This clone has a handful of counts. The chain is built from TRBV30 and TRBJ1-6; 7 bases line up with TRBD1. Per germline, CDR1 GTSNPN and CDR2 SVGIG (reference sequence). The V and J ends lost 4 bases and 6 bases, in that order; junction bases with no gene match: 3. CDR3 length equals 13 residues. The CDR3 sequence is CAWMGQLNSPLHF. The CDR3 DNA sequence: TGTGCCTGGATGGGACAGCTTAATTCACCCCTCCACTTT. Together with reference TRBV30 and TRBJ1-6, the CDR3 gives the full variable domain: SQTIHQWPATLVQPVGSPLSLECTVEGTSNPNLYWYRQAAGRGLQLLFYSVGIGQISSEVPQNLSASRPQDRQFILSSKKLLLSDSGFYLCAWMGQLNSPLHFGNGTRLTVT.

The CDR3 reads CAISHPGLAGSSYTDTQYF. The DNA for the CDR3 is TGTGCCATCAGTCATCCGGGACTAGCGGGAAGCAGTTACACAGATACGCAGTATTTT. This chain connects TRBV10-3 to TRBJ2-3; TRBD2 matches at 13 bases. The CDR3 runs 19 residues. The V segment lost 5 bases and the J segment 2 bases; nucleotides outside the gene matches: 13. Germline V lookup: CDR1 ENHRY, CDR2 SYGVKD.

The chain couples TRBV5-1 to TRBJ1-1, with 7 bases identical to TRBD1. The CDR3 has 17 amino acids. Losses at the gene ends were 5 bases for V and 6 bases for J; bases not matched to a gene: 19. The V gene's germline CDR1 is SGHRS and CDR2 YFSETQ. In DNA, the CDR3 is TGCGCCAGCAGACTAGGACAGGAATTGTTGGCAGAGGCTGAAGCTTTCTTT. It is translated as CASRLGQELLAEAEAFF. Supplemented by reference TRBV5-1 and TRBJ1-1, the full variable domain reads KAGVTQTPRYLIKTRGQQVTLSCSPISGHRSVSWYQQTPGQGLQFLFEYFSETQRNKGNFPGRFSGRQFSNSRSEMNVSTLELGDSALYLCASRLGQELLAEAEAFFGQGTRLTVV.

This rearrangement joins TRBV5-1 to TRBJ2-3, with TRBD2 matching 12 bases. This CDR3 comprises 15 residues. V dropped 0 bases and J dropped 6; count of bases not matched to a gene: 2. Germline V lookup: CDR1 SGHRS, CDR2 YFSETQ. The CDR3 coding sequence is TGCGCCAGCAGCTTGGGACTAGCGGGGGTTGATACGCAGTATTTT. Its protein is CASSLGLAGVDTQYF.

The V call is TRBV7-9, the J call TRBJ1-5; D gene ambiguous. Per germline, CDR1 SEHNR and CDR2 FQNEAQ (reference sequence). V was clipped by 1 base and J by 4 bases, with 17 bases between them. The CDR3 spans 17 residues. DNA of the CDR3: TGTGCCAGCAGCTTAGTGTTGGGTGGCAGGCAGAATCAGCCCCAGCATTTT. Residues: CASSLVLGGRQNQPQHF.